This T cell receptor beta chain is from a study of glioma-infiltrating T cells. TCR alpha and beta CDR3 regions were amplified from RNA using iRepertoire nested multiplex PCR. Tissue mRNA or PBMC total RNA, about 90-450 ng, went into one-step reverse transcription and amplification. TCRdb reprocessed the multiplex PCR reads via MiXCR and lists one record per CDR3 protein. The sample consists of about 130,000 distinct CDR3 sequences, roughly 23% of them appearing once. General study points: Tissue-blood divergence was below expectation in non-neoplastic patients, above in gliomas.

CDR3 length: 15 residues. V lost 10 bases and J 2 bases, leaving 21 bases between the germline ends. Germline V gives CDR1 MNHEY, CDR2 SVGEGT. On this clonotype itself: Its antigen is not identified.

Sequenced material: glioma tissue, nonneoplastic brain tissue, or PBMCs (not recorded which). This TCR was sampled from a human donor with low-grade glioma or glioblastoma, undergoing nonglioma brain surgery, or in good health (not recorded which). This chain joins TRBV6-2 or TRBV6-3 and TRBJ2-7, with a tentative D call TRBD1 (6 bases). This chain's CDR3 is CAINELTGWAYEQYF. As DNA, the CDR3 is TGTGCCATCAACGAACTCACAGGGTGGGCCTACGAGCAGTACTTC.